Listed below are T cell receptor beta chains from one sample, sequenced in a study of PD-1 blockade in classical Hodgkin lymphoma. Profiling relied on immunoSEQ multiplex PCR, and the TCRdb table lists in-frame clones only, not all of them. The repertoire includes about 47,000 clones, approximately 90% of them detected once, and 4% to 6% sits in the top ten. Material for sequencing was peripheral blood mononuclear cells (PBMCs). The receptor source for this set is a human donor with classical Hodgkin lymphoma. Both conserved end residues are part of each CDR3. D genes are given only for firm matches. Clone size appears in some rows only: once, few, many, or a class for an expanded clone.

size	D	V	J	DNA	CDR3
NA	TRBD1	TRBV28	TRBJ2-2	TGTGCCAGCAGTCGGGGGACAGGGGAGACCGGGGAGCTGTTTTTT	CASSRGTGETGELFF
NA	NA	TRBV7-9	TRBJ2-5	TGTGCCAGCAGCACCGCCCGGGGGCGAGAGACCCAGTACTTC	CASSTARGRETQYF
NA	TRBD1	TRBV28	TRBJ1-1	TGTGCCAGCAGTGTAACCGGGACAGGCACTGAAGCTTTCTTT	CASSVTGTGTEAFF
NA	TRBD2	TRBV9	TRBJ2-1	TGTGCCAGCAGCCCCGGGACTAGCGGGAGCAAAATTGAGCAGTTCTTC	CASSPGTSGSKIEQFF
NA	NA	TRBV7-9	TRBJ2-7	TGTGCCAGCAGCTTAAAAACGTTAGAGGGAGAGTACTTC	CASSLKTLEGEYF
NA	TRBD1	TRBV4-1	TRBJ2-5	TGCGCCAGCAGCCAAGATCGGGGGACAGGGCGGGCCGAGACCCAGTACTTC	CASSQDRGTGRAETQYF
NA	NA	TRBV6-1	TRBJ2-1	TGTGCCAGCAGTGAATACCCTTCGCGACAAAATGAGCAGTTCTTC	CASSEYPSRQNEQFF
NA	NA	TRBV19	TRBJ2-3	TGTGCCAGTAGTAGCTTCCAGGGGCTTGCAGATACGCAGTATTTT	CASSSFQGLADTQYF
NA	TRBD2	TRBV29-1	TRBJ2-1	TGCAGCGTCGCCCCTAGCGGGAGGTCGACCTACAATGAGCAGTTCTTC	CSVAPSGRSTYNEQFF
once	NA	TRBV7-8	TRBJ2-2	TGTGCCAGCAGCTTACGGGAAGGGGTCCGGGAGCTGTTTTTT	CASSLREGVRELFF
NA	NA	TRBV14	TRBJ2-1	TGTGCCAGCAGCCAAGATAATTCTGGCGCGGACAATGAGCAGTTCTTC	CASSQDNSGADNEQFF
NA	NA	TRBV27	TRBJ1-1	TGTGCCAGCCACGAAGGGTGGGAAACTGAAGCTTTCTTT	CASHEGWETEAFF
NA	NA	TRBV6-1	TRBJ2-7	TGTGCCACTACGACTGGCTACGAGCAGTACTTC	CATTTGYEQYF
once	NA	TRBV6-5	TRBJ2-1	TGTGCCAGCAGTTACCGACGACATCACAATGAGCAGTTCTTC	CASSYRRHHNEQFF
NA	TRBD1	TRBV10-1	TRBJ2-7	TGCGCCAGCAGTGACCCCCCCCGACAGGGTAGCGCCTACGAGCAGTACTTC	CASSDPPRQGSAYEQYF
NA	NA	TRBV6-4	TRBJ2-5	TGTGCCAGCAGTGAGTCTTCGTCTTCGGGGACCCAGTACTTC	CASSESSSSGTQYF
NA	TRBD2	TRBV9	TRBJ2-5	TGTGCCAGCAGCTTACCAGCGGGAAGTGGGACAGAGACCCAGTACTTC	CASSLPAGSGTETQYF
once	NA	TRBV27	TRBJ1-2	TGTGCCAGCAGTTTATTTCGGGGGCTTCGAAATGGCTACACCTTC	CASSLFRGLRNGYTF
NA	TRBD1	TRBV29-1	TRBJ2-7	TGCAGCGTTTGGGTTACAGGGGTCCACGAGCAGTACTTC	CSVWVTGVHEQYF
NA	TRBD1	TRBV6-1	TRBJ1-5	TGTGCCAGCAGTGCCGGACAGGGGGCTGGTCAGCCCCAGCATTTT	CASSAGQGAGQPQHF
NA	TRBD1	TRBV5-1	TRBJ2-1	TGCGCCAGCTCATCAGGGGGAAATGAGCAGTTCTTC	CASSSGGNEQFF
NA	NA	TRBV7-3	TRBJ2-2	TGTGCCAGCAGCTCCGGGCCCCAGACCGGGGAGCTGTTTTTT	CASSSGPQTGELFF
NA	NA	TRBV4-1	TRBJ2-7	TGCGCCAGCAGCCAAGGCAGGGGTGGGGTCTACGAGCAGTACTTC	CASSQGRGGVYEQYF
NA	NA	TRBV29-1	TRBJ2-3	TGCAGCGTTGAAGTGTCAGCAGATACGCAGTATTTT	CSVEVSADTQYF
NA	NA	TRBV5-4	TRBJ1-5	TGTGCCAGCAGCTACAGAGATCAGCCCCAGCATTTT	CASSYRDQPQHF
NA	NA	TRBV6-6	TRBJ1-1	TGTGCCAGCAGTTTCGGGGCCATGAACACTGAAGCTTTCTTT	CASSFGAMNTEAFF
NA	NA	TRBV7-8	TRBJ2-1	TGTGCCAGCAGCTTAGGCCCCAAGGCCGGGCAGTTCTTC	CASSLGPKAGQFF
few	NA	TRBV5-5	TRBJ1-3	TGTGCCAGCAGCTTCACTACAGGACGGACTGGAAACACCATATATTTT	CASSFTTGRTGNTIYF
NA	NA	TRBV5-1	TRBJ2-7	TGCGCCAGCAGCTCCGCCCTAGCTACGGACGAGCAGTACTTC	CASSSALATDEQYF
NA	NA	TRBV7-9	TRBJ1-5	TGTGCCAGCAGCTCTTGGGGGGAAAGCAATCAGCCCCAGCATTTT	CASSSWGESNQPQHF
NA	NA	TRBV7-2	TRBJ2-3	TGTGCCAGCAGCCTTTGGGATACGCAGTATTTT	CASSLWDTQYF
NA	NA	TRBV2	TRBJ2-7	TGTGCCAGCAGCGTAGGGGGTCACTCCTACGAGCAGTACTTC	CASSVGGHSYEQYF
NA	TRBD1	TRBV6-5	TRBJ2-2	TGTGCCAGCAGTTCAGGGACAGGGGGCACCGGGGAGCTGTTTTTT	CASSSGTGGTGELFF
NA	NA	TRBV2	TRBJ2-3	TGTGCCAGCAGTGAGACTCAGGGAAAAGATACGCAGTATTTT	CASSETQGKDTQYF
NA	NA	TRBV4-1	TRBJ2-6	TGCGCCAGCAGCCAGGCCTACGGGACCTCTGGGGCCAACGTCCTGACTTTC	CASSQAYGTSGANVLTF
NA	TRBD1	TRBV18	TRBJ1-5	TGTGCCAGCTCACCCGCAGGGGGCCCTAATCAGCCCCAGCATTTT	CASSPAGGPNQPQHF
NA	NA	TRBV4-1	TRBJ2-5	TGCGCCAGCAGCCAAGATCACAGCGGAGCCATGGAGACCCAGTACTTC	CASSQDHSGAMETQYF
NA	TRBD2	TRBV4-1	TRBJ2-1	TGCGCCAGCAGCCCTACTAGCGGGAGGGGGTCCTACAATGAGCAGTTCTTC	CASSPTSGRGSYNEQFF
NA	NA	TRBV4-1	TRBJ2-3	TGCGCCAGCAGCCAATTAGAGAGCGGAACAGATACGCAGTATTTT	CASSQLESGTDTQYF
once	NA	TRBV27	TRBJ1-1	TGTGCCAGCAGGTCGGGGGGTACGAACACTGAAGCTTTCTTT	CASRSGGTNTEAFF
NA	TRBD1	TRBV5-6	TRBJ2-2	TGTGCCAGCAGCCAGGGGGACAGGGGAAACACCGGGGAGCTGTTTTTT	CASSQGDRGNTGELFF
NA	NA	TRBV6-4	TRBJ2-3	TGTGCCAGCAGTCCCCCTCCGGGGCCGAGCACAGATACGCAGTATTTT	CASSPPPGPSTDTQYF
NA	NA	TRBV9	TRBJ1-3	TGTGCCAGCAGCGTAGCCAGCCTCAGGGACACCATATATTTT	CASSVASLRDTIYF
NA	NA	TRBV27	TRBJ1-2	TGTGCCAGCTGCTGGGGGGCTTCCTACTACACCTTC	CASCWGASYYTF
NA	TRBD2	TRBV5-8	TRBJ2-2	TGTGCCAGCAGCCCGGGACTAGCGGAACATTTGACCGGGGAGCTGTTTTTT	CASSPGLAEHLTGELFF
NA	NA	TRBV5-6	TRBJ2-7	TGTGCCAGCAGCTTGGTTAGCGGAGAGGCCGGGCAGTACTTC	CASSLVSGEAGQYF
NA	NA	TRBV18	TRBJ1-3	TGTGCCAGCTCACCACCTTACGGAAGCTCTGGAAACACCATATATTTT	CASSPPYGSSGNTIYF
NA	TRBD2	TRBV27	TRBJ2-1	TGTGCCAGCAGTTTTCTACTAGCGACCTACAATGAGCAGTTCTTC	CASSFLLATYNEQFF
NA	TRBD2	TRBV5-1	TRBJ2-1	TGCGCCAGCAGCTTGGATGCGGGAGCAATCGTCTATGAGCAGTTCTTC	CASSLDAGAIVYEQFF
NA	TRBD2	TRBV9	TRBJ2-7	TGTGCCAGCAGCGTTAGCGGGACTTCCCACGAGCAGTACTTC	CASSVSGTSHEQYF
NA	TRBD1	TRBV4-2	TRBJ1-5	TGTGCCAGCAGCAGTGAGAAGGGGGCGCATCAGCCCCAGCATTTT	CASSSEKGAHQPQHF
NA	TRBD1	TRBV19	TRBJ1-5	TGTGCCAGTAGTATAGATCCGCCGGGACAGCCTAATCAGCCCCAGCATTTT	CASSIDPPGQPNQPQHF
NA	TRBD1	TRBV28	TRBJ2-1	TGTGCCAGCAGGACAGGGTATGAGCAGTTCTTC	CASRTGYEQFF
NA	NA	TRBV27	TRBJ1-2	TGTGCCAGCACAACCTTAAACGCGCCCTTTGACTACACCTTC	CASTTLNAPFDYTF
NA	NA	TRBV9	TRBJ2-1	TGTGCCAGCAGCGCCCGATCGGGGAGCTCCTACAATGAGCAGTTCTTC	CASSARSGSSYNEQFF
NA	NA	TRBV5-6	TRBJ2-7	TGTGCCAGCAGGAAGCGAGACCAGGGGGAGCAGTACTTC	CASRKRDQGEQYF
few	NA	TRBV27	TRBJ2-1	TGTGCCAGCAGTTTACTGGCCGGGGCGGGGAATGAGCAGTTCTTC	CASSLLAGAGNEQFF
NA	TRBD1	TRBV27	TRBJ1-4	TGTGCCAGCAGTTCAGGGGGAAGGAGGGGAAAACTGTTTTTT	CASSSGGRRGKLFF
NA	TRBD2	TRBV4-2	TRBJ2-1	TGTGCCAGCAGCCGCCCACCCGGGACTAGCATTTGGGATGAGCAGTTCTTC	CASSRPPGTSIWDEQFF